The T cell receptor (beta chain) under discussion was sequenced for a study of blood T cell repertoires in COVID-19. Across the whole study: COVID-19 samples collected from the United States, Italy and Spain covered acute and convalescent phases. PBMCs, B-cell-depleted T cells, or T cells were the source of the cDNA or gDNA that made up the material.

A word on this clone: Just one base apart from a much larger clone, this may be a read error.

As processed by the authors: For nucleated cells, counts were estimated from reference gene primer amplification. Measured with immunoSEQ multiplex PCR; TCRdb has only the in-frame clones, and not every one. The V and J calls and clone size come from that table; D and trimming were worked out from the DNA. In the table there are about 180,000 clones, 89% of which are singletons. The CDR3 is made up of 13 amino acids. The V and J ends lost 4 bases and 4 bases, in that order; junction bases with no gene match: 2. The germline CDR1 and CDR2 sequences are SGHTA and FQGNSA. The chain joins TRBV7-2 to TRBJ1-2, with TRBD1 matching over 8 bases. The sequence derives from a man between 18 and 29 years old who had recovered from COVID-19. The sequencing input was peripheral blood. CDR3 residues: CASSSGQVYGYTF. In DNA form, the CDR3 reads TGTGCCAGCAGCTCGGGACAGGTCTATGGCTACACCTTC.